The 22 T cell receptor beta chains given below trace back to one sample, sequenced in a study of regulatory T cells in long-lasting Graves disease. Sequencing libraries for TCR beta were prepared with iRepertoire HTBI primers and Arm-PCR of CDR3 regions. Using its own MiXCR run on the multiplex PCR reads, TCRdb lists one record per CDR3 protein. The sample records a few hundred thousand distinct CDR3 sequences, about 18% being singletons. Time point here: newly diagnosed GD, antithyroid drugs for less than 3 months. TCR sequences were obtained from RNA taken from PBMCs. These sequences were also reported in another study, on T cells in Graves' hyperthyroidism and ophthalmopathy.

Specimen: peripheral blood mononuclear cells (PBMCs), collected at new diagnosis, from a patient treated with antithyroid drugs. These receptors all come from a woman in her 30s with Graves disease.

This clonotype was counted ten times or more. The gene calls are TRBV7-8 and TRBJ2-5; D ambiguous. Deletions cut 5 bases from V and 5 bases from J, with 18 bases between. This CDR3 is 15 amino acids long. Germline CDR1 is SGHVS and CDR2 is FQNEAQ. CDR3 amino acids: CASSADPQRLETQYF. The CDR3 region has the DNA TGTGCCAGCAGCGCAGACCCTCAGCGTTTGGAGACCCAGTACTTC.

This clonotype was detected many times. The CDR3: CSARTGSSYNEQFF. CDR3 nucleotide sequence: TGCAGTGCTAGGACGGGGAGCTCCTACAATGAGCAGTTCTTC. The chain recombines TRBV20-1 with TRBJ2-1; the D gene is possibly TRBD2 (5 bases). Germline V CDR1 and CDR2: DFQATT, SNEGSKA (reference sequence). The CDR3 totals 14 residues. The V end was cut by 3 bases, the J end by 0 bases, with 9 bases between.

Comments on this clonotype: A much larger clone sits a single nucleotide away, making a read error possible. The chain recombines TRBV6-2 or TRBV6-3 with TRBJ1-5; D is ambiguous. The CDR3 has 15 residues. Trimming took 5 bases from V and 7 from J, leaving 18 bases between them. Germline values: CDR1 MNHEY, CDR2 SVGEGT. The CDR3 protein is CASSGASGPGQPQHF. CDR3 nucleotide sequence: TGTGCCAGCAGTGGAGCATCTGGGCCGGGGCAGCCCCAGCATTTT.

This clonotype was recorded at least ten times. This chain links TRBV18 with TRBJ1-1, with D possibly matching TRBD1 (5 bases). CDR1 is KGHSH and CDR2 is LQKENI in the germline V gene. V dropped 6 bases and J dropped 0 bases, with 20 bases sitting between them. This CDR3 is built from 17 residues. The CDR3: CASSLESQTALNTEAFF. Written as DNA, the CDR3 is TGTGCCAGCTCCCTGGAAAGCCAGACAGCCCTGAACACTGAAGCTTTCTTT.

This clonotype was seen ten or more times. The chain combines TRBV9 with TRBJ2-3; 10 bases match TRBD2. In germline, CDR1 is SGDLS, CDR2 YYNGEE. The CDR3 extends over 16 amino acids. The V gene end was trimmed by 0 bases and the J gene end by 2 bases; junction bases not matched to a gene: 3. The CDR3 spells CASSVGTSGNTDTQYF. As DNA, the CDR3 is TGTGCCAGCAGCGTAGGGACTAGCGGCAACACAGATACGCAGTATTTT.

This clonotype is a singleton in its sample. This chain uses TRBV20-1 with TRBJ2-7; TRBD2 agrees at 13 bases. The germline V gene encodes CDR1 DFQATT and CDR2 SNEGSKA (reference sequence). With 6 bases clipped from V and 5 bases from J, the junction kept 4 bases outside the gene matches. The CDR3 has 13 residues. CDR3 DNA sequence: TGCAGTGCCAAGGGACTAGCGGGAAACGAGCAGTACTTC. Translation gives CSAKGLAGNEQYF.

This clonotype was seen at least ten times. This rearrangement joins TRBV7-2 to TRBJ1-2; the D gene is possibly TRBD1 (6 bases). The CDR3 runs to 13 residues. V was cut by 8 bases and J by 4 bases, with 14 bases left in between. The germline V gene encodes CDR1 SGHTA and CDR2 FQGNSA. The CDR3 DNA sequence: TGTGCCAGCTCTCCAGGGGCTATCTATGGCTACACCTTC. It translates to CASSPGAIYGYTF.

This clonotype was picked up many times. The junction and the germline gene differ at one end; a read error may be behind it. The CDR3 sequence: CASSYDHYVYTF. As DNA, the CDR3 is TGTGCCAGCAGTTACGATCATTATGTCTACACCTTC. J is TRBJ1-2 and V is TRBV6-5; D gene ambiguous. The CDR3 extends over 12 amino acids. The germline V gene has CDR1 MNHEY and CDR2 SVGAGI.

There are many counts of this clonotype. The V gene is TRBV28, the J gene TRBJ1-5, with D perhaps TRBD1 (6 bases). CDR3 size: 14 residues. Deletions cut 3 bases from V and 4 bases from J, with 10 bases between. Germline CDR1 and CDR2: MDHEN and SYDVKM. The CDR3 DNA sequence: TGTGCCAGCAGTTTGACAGGCTTAAATCAGCCCCAGCATTTT. Its protein product is CASSLTGLNQPQHF.

This clonotype has a count of ten or more. The chain couples TRBV9 to TRBJ1-1, with D maybe TRBD1 (5 bases). The germline CDR1 and CDR2 sequences are SGDLS and YYNGEE. Between the trimmed V and J ends, which lost 4 bases and 3 bases, there was a span of 16 bases. The CDR3 is 15 residues long. CDR3 coding DNA: TGTGCCAGCAGCCCCCAGACAGTCCCTTACACTGAAGCTTTCTTT. This gives the protein CASSPQTVPYTEAFF.

The chain uses TRBV27 and TRBJ1-2; TRBD1 matches at 7 bases. The trim removed 2 bases at V and 5 bases at J, leaving 8 bases unmatched. Germline CDR1 reads MNHEY; CDR2 reads SMNVEV (reference sequence). The CDR3 is made up of 15 amino acids. The DNA for the CDR3 is TGTGCCAGCAGTTTAGGACGCCAGGGGGTTTATGGCTACACCTTC. Translated, it gives CASSLGRQGVYGYTF.

There are many counts of this clonotype. The chain couples TRBV20-1 to TRBJ1-3; D gene ambiguous. The V and J ends lost 1 base and 9 bases respectively, with 13 bases between them. Germline values: CDR1 DFQATT, CDR2 SNEGSKA (reference sequence). CDR3 size: 13 residues. The CDR3 DNA is TGCAGTGCTAGAGGTAGTGCCGTGGGCACCATATATTTT. Protein sequence: CSARGSAVGTIYF.

This clonotype was picked up many times. The J gene is TRBJ2-1, the V gene TRBV7-9, with 7 positions matching TRBD1. From germline, CDR1 is SEHNR and CDR2 FQNEAQ (reference sequence). The V segment lost 2 bases and the J segment 11 bases; nucleotides outside the gene matches: 3. The CDR3 is 12 residues long. CDR3 in amino acids: CASSLMGQKQFF. The CDR3, as DNA: TGTGCCAGCAGCTTAATGGGACAGAAGCAGTTCTTC.

This clonotype has at least ten counts. The gene calls are TRBV6-5 and TRBJ1-6; D remains unclear. This CDR3 is 16 amino acids long. Per the germline V gene, CDR1 is MNHEY and CDR2 is SVGAGI. V was shortened by 2 bases and J by 7 bases, with 15 bases between the two germline ends. The CDR3 nucleotides read TGTGCCAGCAGTTACATAGTCACGGAGGGAAATTCACCCCTCCACTTT. It is translated as CASSYIVTEGNSPLHF.

This clonotype was seen more than once but under ten times. The CDR3 DNA is TGTGCCAGCAGCGCCCGGACGGGGGTGAACACTGAAGCTTTCTTT. As protein: CASSARTGVNTEAFF. The V and J genes are TRBV7-9 and TRBJ1-1; D perhaps matches TRBD1 (5 bases). The CDR3 has 15 amino acids. V lost 5 bases to trimming and J lost 0 bases, with 13 bases between them. Germline V gene data show CDR1 as SEHNR and CDR2 as FQNEAQ (reference sequence).

This clonotype occurred many times. V usage is TRBV19 and J usage is TRBJ1-4; D unclear. The V gene lost 5 bases and the J gene lost 8 bases, with 12 bases spanning the gap. This CDR3 is 13 amino acids long. The germline V gene encodes CDR1 LNHDA and CDR2 SQIVND (reference sequence). The CDR3 reads CASSGQVEEKLFF. The CDR3 nucleotides read TGTGCCAGTAGTGGGCAGGTCGAGGAAAAACTGTTTTTT.

This clonotype was seen ten or more times. The chain links TRBV20-1 to TRBJ2-5, with D hard to call. Germline CDR1 DFQATT, CDR2 SNEGSKA (reference sequence). The CDR3 loop spans 12 amino acids. V gave up 7 bases and J gave up 3 bases, with 12 bases separating them. DNA for the CDR3: TGCAGTGTCACGCGAACGGAAGAGACCCAGTACTTC. As protein: CSVTRTEETQYF.

This clonotype has at least ten counts. The rearrangement joins TRBV11-2 to TRBJ1-1; TRBD1 matches 7 bases. CDR1 is SGHAT and CDR2 is FQNNGV in the germline V gene. J was trimmed by 7 bases and V by 5 bases; bases with no gene match: 7. The CDR3 has 13 amino acids. Here the CDR3 reads CASSPGGGLEAFF. For the CDR3, the DNA is TGTGCCAGCAGCCCAGGGGGGGGACTTGAAGCTTTCTTT.

There are many counts of this clonotype. The chain couples TRBV20-1 to TRBJ2-5; D gene uncertain. The germline V gene encodes CDR1 DFQATT and CDR2 SNEGSKA (reference sequence). The CDR3 is made up of 13 amino acids. Trimming left V 6 bases short and J 5 bases short, with 16 bases between. The CDR3 DNA is TGCAGTGCCTTCCTGTCCCCTGGGGAGACCCAGTACTTC. Its protein is CSAFLSPGETQYF.

This clonotype was found many times. This chain uses TRBV29-1 with TRBJ2-3, with 8 bases fitting TRBD1. CDR3 length equals 13 residues. V lost 7 bases and J lost 5; bases outside the gene matches: 8. Germline V gives CDR1 SQVTM, CDR2 ANQGSEA. The CDR3 is CSAGGDGGDTQYF. DNA for the CDR3: TGCAGCGCAGGGGGCGATGGCGGAGATACGCAGTATTTT.

This clonotype occurred many times. This sequence joins TRBV27 and TRBJ2-1; 7 bases map to TRBD1. CDR3 length: 15 residues. Germline assignment: CDR1 MNHEY and CDR2 SMNVEV (reference sequence). V gave up 3 bases and J gave up 5 bases; unmatched junction bases: 7. The CDR3 loop reads CASSLGQPIHNEQFF. The CDR3 nucleotides read TGTGCCAGCAGTTTGGGACAGCCGATACACAATGAGCAGTTCTTC.

This clonotype was found a few times. The chain joins TRBV6-2 or TRBV6-3 to TRBJ1-1; TRBD1 is a possible D gene (5 bases). V shed 5 bases and J shed 4 bases, with 17 bases lying between them. The CDR3 length is 15 residues. Germline V CDR1 and CDR2: MNHEY, SVGEGT. The DNA of the CDR3 is TGTGCCAGCAGTGAACTAGGGGCGGGATCCACTGAAGCTTTCTTT. Protein sequence: CASSELGAGSTEAFF.